This TCR beta chain is from a study of cytomegalovirus exposure and HLA in healthy donors. Overall study: From donors who were HLA-typed, an early data release held approximately 80 million unique TCRs.

PCR primers comprised 60 Vbeta and 13 Jbeta primers. Assay: immunoSEQ multiplex PCR; the TCRdb copy retains only in-frame clones and omits some. Of about 120,000 clones listed, approximately 66% are singletons. This clone was observed a handful of times. Trimming took 3 bases from V and 5 from J, leaving 14 bases between them. The CDR3 runs to 15 residues. CDR1 and CDR2 from the germline V gene are SGDLS and YYNGEE. The origin of this receptor is a woman between 40 and 50 years old in good health and CMV-seropositive. Sequencing was carried out using PBMCs. The V gene is TRBV9, the J gene TRBJ1-4; tentatively, D is TRBD1 (6 bases). The CDR3 loop is CASSDGGAANEKLFF. The DNA of the CDR3 is TGTGCCAGCAGCGACGGGGGGGCGGCAAATGAAAAACTGTTTTTT. Drawing the rest from reference TRBV9 and TRBJ1-4, the complete variable domain is DSGVTQTPKHLITATGQRVTLRCSPRSGDLSVYWYQQSLDQGLQFLIQYYNGEERAKGNILERFSAQQFPDLHSELNLSSLELGDSALYFCASSDGGAANEKLFFGSGTQLSVL.